The entry below describes one TCR beta chain. Its specific antigen is unknown. No base quality values were provided; no much bigger clone lies one nucleotide off. The germline V end is reduced by 4 bases and the J end by 9 bases; junction bases left unmatched: 16. From a lookup of the germline V gene, CDR1 and CDR2 are SGHRS and YFSETQ. The CDR3 sequence holds 16 residues, the cysteine and phenylalanine included. Here the CDR3 DNA is all that survives: 48 bases in frame from base 1. The library was generated by the immunoSEQ multiplex PCR assay. A mixture of 60 forward primers for TCR Vbeta segments and 13 reverse primers for TCR Jbeta segments was used in the multiplex PCR. The CDR3 region of rearranged TCR beta genes was amplified from genomic DNA by a multiplex PCR assay. The amplified TCR beta libraries were sequenced on the Illumina HiSeq System as 87-base-pair reads. For the original study's pipeline: A later analysis tallied 75 million to 95 million unique TCR beta chains across the 660 or so repertoires, and around 9.9 million of those chains were shared by two or more donors. A nearest-neighbor algorithm error-corrected the raw reads and collapsed the reads into unique sequences, merging closely related sequences to remove PCR and sequencing errors. To assign V, D and J gene segments, CDR3 sequences were aligned to IMGT reference sequences. Each retained sequence needed at least a six-nucleotide match to both a V gene segment and a J gene segment. A rearrangement was called productive if the CDR3 had no stop codons and remained in frame with V and J, and every other rearrangement was called non-productive. CDR3 was defined according to IMGT convention as the region running from the second conserved V-encoded cysteine to the conserved J-encoded phenylalanine. In an earlier analysis of around 570 of the donors, sequences lacking an unambiguous match to a single V gene segment were excluded. An earlier analysis of fewer than 750 of the donors called V segments functional above 56.7% productive rearrangements and segregating when the between-donor standard deviation exceeded 5%. A statistical classification framework was developed to diagnose cytomegalovirus status using the catalog of TCR beta chain sequences. In a later analysis, V and J genes were assigned by comparing TCR nucleotide sequences against IMGT/GENE-DB human TR gene sequences. A later analysis assigned CDR3 sequences and most-parsimonious VDJ recombination scenarios with the TCRdist pipeline. A later analysis defined each TCR beta chain by its CDR3 amino acid sequence plus V-gene family, and excluded reads lacking a unique V-gene family. In a later analysis, 450 to 600 highly shared, low-generation-probability nucleotide sequences were removed to address suspected cross-contamination and a sequencing artifact. In a later analysis, a clonal expansion index for each public chain was calculated from normalized within-repertoire ranks of inferred template counts. A later analysis computed generation probabilities with a VDJ recombination model fitted to out-of-frame rearrangements, and checked the results against IGoR. A later analysis scored TCR-TCR, TCR-HLA and TCR-CMV co-occurrence with hypergeometric tests, applying a repertoire-size bias correction to TCR pairs. In a later analysis, false discovery rates were estimated by permuting HLA or CMV assignments 20 times. In a later analysis, co-occurring TCRs were grouped with DBSCAN, and TCRdist sequence similarity was added when clustering was performed within HLA-allele-positive subsets. Repertoires with fewer than 30,000 or more than 120,000 public chains were left out of co-occurrence clustering, as were five repertoires with anomalous nucleotide sharing. Held by TCRdb, this immuneACCESS table contains in-frame sequences only and omits some clones. Under half of the omission traces to an unresolved V gene where checked; the cause of the rest is unknown. That table furnishes V, J and clone size, whereas the DNA furnished D and trimming. For this sample there are roughly 140,000 clones; over 60% appear just once. The top ten hold approximately 2.9% of the sample.

This entry comes from a study of cytomegalovirus exposure and HLA in healthy donors (dated by TCRdb to about 2017). Notes on the research overall: In an earlier analysis of some 550 of the donors, roughly 300 Gb of sequence data and 117 million unique TCR beta sequences from 150 million to 200 million T cells were reported. To predict cytomegalovirus infection status, the study brought together high-throughput TCR immunosequencing, statistical association of individual TCRs with disease status, and machine learning. In the later analysis, no new phenotypic data were used to find candidate immune exposures; instead, reliance was placed on TCR beta sequences and their occurrence across donors. The number of typed donors differed by locus: about 620-630 for A, B, C, DRB1 and DQB1; roughly 510 for DQA1; fewer than 610 for DPA1; and roughly 450 for DPB1. Of the roughly 390 genotyped donors, 80% to 90% were placed in the genetic ancestry cluster associated with self-reported Caucasian donors. Several DR-DQ haplotypes were treated as single units for association and clustering because of strong linkage in the cohort. The study aimed to test whether cataloging public T cell receptors could reveal signatures of past pathogen exposure. Alongside the repertoire data, information on donor age, sex, ethnicity and CMV serostatus was compiled. Both class I and class II loci were covered by HLA typing, at four-digit resolution. Every repertoire in the discovery cohort had been generated on one and the same sequencing platform. A later analysis re-examined previously published TCR beta repertoires from 600 to 700 donors and added high-resolution HLA genotyping to investigate patterns of TCR occurrence. In a later genetic analysis, genome-wide SNP genotypes for about 55% of the roughly 700 donors were used, and that subset was treated as a discovery cohort. Around 330 gigabases of sequencing data and around 90 million unique TCR sequences made up an early release that covered approximately 620 HLA-typed donors. Using immunosequencing, the study profiled T cell repertoires from 640 or so subjects and related those repertoires to cytomegalovirus serostatus. An earlier analysis of around 580 of the donors used high-throughput TCR beta sequencing to judge whether each TCR beta V gene segment behaved as functional or pseudogenic. Among over 350 genotyped donors of the cohort, an average of approximately 250,000 unique TCR beta nucleotide sequences were sequenced per donor, roughly a sixth of them non-productive. Besides the first cohort of 500 to 700 subjects, a separate validation cohort made up of around 120 different subjects was used. General study outcomes and caveats: An earlier analysis of approximately 500 of the donors showed that most TCR beta V segments appeared in productive rearrangements either about 87% or about 30% of the time, which broadly matched IMGT annotations. Because counts were too low, some 17 rarely observed V segments, including chromosome 9 orphons, were excluded from the earlier analysis of around 590 of the donors. According to a later analysis, TCR association rates differed among HLA loci, with DRB1 alleles showing the most associated TCRs and HLA-C alleles showing the fewest. HLA typing was unavailable for some donors at each locus, so association tests used only the typed subset. Some IMGT-functional V segments, including TRBV6-2 and TRBV6-3, could not be distinguished by the 87-base-pair reads and were therefore excluded. A later genetic analysis associated a missense DCLRE1C variant with V-gene and J-gene trimming of TCR beta chains, and an independent cohort replicated the association. Linkage disequilibrium might explain the correlated functional status among segregating V segments, but an unknown experimental factor could not be excluded. In a later analysis, HLA-associated TCR beta chains were found to be more clonally expanded and to have lower generation probabilities than equally common non-associated chains. In a later analysis, 15,000 to 20,000 TCR beta sequences were associated with specific HLA alleles at a false discovery rate of 0.05. Across donors, most TCR sequences were observed very rarely, whereas some public TCRs were present in many individuals. In the study, around 150 TCR beta chains were listed as associated with cytomegalovirus. According to a later analysis, parvovirus B19, influenza, CMV and Epstein-Barr virus appeared linked to several top co-occurrence clusters. The authors suggested that the approach could potentially be generalized to other disease states and immunological phenotypes. Presence/absence analyses assumed roughly uniform sequencing depth across donors, an assumption that may not hold. A cluster of highly shared sequence variants was judged likely to be a technical artifact of the sequencing pipeline. Assigning TCR associations to individual alleles was difficult when HLA alleles, especially DR and DQ, strongly co-occurred. A further reported finding was that TCR beta sequences accurately predicted the HLA-A and HLA-B alleles for most subjects in the first cohort. According to a later analysis, most CMV-associated TCR beta chains appeared to be HLA-restricted, and the HLA associations seemed to be driven largely by CMV exposure. Immune exposure information for the cohort was limited to CMV serostatus. A few of the identified cytomegalovirus-associated TCR beta chains were confirmed in vitro to be specific for cytomegalovirus antigens. The classifier was reported to diagnose cytomegalovirus status with high specificity and sensitivity in both the original cohort and the validation cohort. The cohort was sequenced for TCR beta chains only, and without alpha or paired-chain data the features that could be detected were limited. Compared with the roughly 670-donor mean, donors in an Asian-associated ancestry cluster had fewer N-insertions in productive TCRs, according to a later genetic analysis.

The cohort consisted of fewer than 700 healthy bone marrow donors. At the time of sampling, all cohort members were nominally healthy, though unrecorded immune exposures were likely present. The donor was CMV seropositive and was included in the group of 289 seropositive cohort members. A peripheral blood sample was collected from each donor, and TCR beta sequencing was performed on peripheral blood mononuclear cells. The Qiagen DNeasy Blood Extraction Kit was used to extract genomic DNA from the blood cell samples. Specimen: PBMCs. The TCR originated in a woman aged 25 to 39 in good health and CMV-seropositive. The chain uses TRBV5-1 and TRBJ2-1; 7 bases in between match TRBD2. The CDR3 region: CASSRSGTTTRSEQFF. The DNA is as follows: TGCGCCAGCAGCCGCTCCGGGACTACGACCCGGTCTGAGCAGTTCTTC. With all but the CDR3 taken from the reference TRBV5-1 and TRBJ2-1 genes, the full variable domain is: KAGVTQTPRYLIKTRGQQVTLSCSPISGHRSVSWYQQTPGQGLQFLFEYFSETQRNKGNFPGRFSGRQFSNSRSEMNVSTLELGDSALYLCASSRSGTTTRSEQFFGPGTRLTVL.